This T cell receptor beta chain was captured by sequencing in a study of T cells in Graves' hyperthyroidism and ophthalmopathy. The investigators amplified TCR beta CDR3 regions from RNA transcripts. When the TCR CDR3 underwent first-round RT-PCR, the HTBI primer set was used. TCRdb itself ran the multiplex PCR reads through MiXCR, one entry per CDR3 protein. Here the sample spans a few hundred thousand distinct CDR3 sequences, 15% being singletons. Germline V gene lookup returns CDR1 MNHEY and CDR2 SMNVEV (reference sequence). This CDR3 is built from 15 residues. V dropped 8 bases and J dropped 1; count of bases not matched to a gene: 9. There are many counts of this clonotype. Graves' hyperthyroidism without ophthalmopathy progression within 18 months was termed stable. Uncontrolled infection, other autoimmune disease, pregnancy or lactation led to exclusion. Fresh peripheral blood, approximately 10 ml, yielded the PBMCs.

The chain recombines TRBV27 with TRBJ2-3; TRBD2 matches 7 bases. The sequencing sample was made of blood. The sequence derives from a woman under 40 with Graves' hyperthyroidism. CDR3 residues: CASRRGEGGTDTQYF. The CDR3, as DNA: TGTGCCAGCCGACGGGGGGAGGGAGGCACAGATACGCAGTATTTT.